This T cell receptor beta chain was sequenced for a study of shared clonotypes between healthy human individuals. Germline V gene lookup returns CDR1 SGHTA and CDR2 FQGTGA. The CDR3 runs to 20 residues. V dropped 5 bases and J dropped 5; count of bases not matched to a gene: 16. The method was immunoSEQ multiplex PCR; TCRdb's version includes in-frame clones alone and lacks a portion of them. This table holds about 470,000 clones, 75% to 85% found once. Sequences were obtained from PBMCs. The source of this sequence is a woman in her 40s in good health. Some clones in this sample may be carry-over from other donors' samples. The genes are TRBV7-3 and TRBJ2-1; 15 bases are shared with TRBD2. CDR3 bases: TGTGCCAGCAGCCCAAACAGGGGAGTAGGACTAGCGGGAGGGGACAATGAGCAGTTCTTC. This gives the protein CASSPNRGVGLAGGDNEQFF.